This T cell receptor beta chain was recorded in a study of cytotoxic CD8 clonotypes in ibrutinib-treated CLL. The overall study: The subjects consisted of approximately ten relapsed/refractory and more than 14 treatment-naive individuals, with roughly 17 IGHV unmutated. Overall study results and limits: Baseline values of clonality outstripped age-matched healthy donors and followed circulating CD8+ T-cell counts. Public clonotypes, rarely seen, contracted or held steady on treatment.

Concerning this clone itself: The antigen is not known.

V lost 3 bases and J 1 base, leaving 5 bases between the germline ends. Looked up from germline, CDR1 is SGDLS and CDR2 is YYNGEE. There are 14 residues in the CDR3. The method was immunoSEQ multiplex PCR; TCRdb's version includes in-frame clones alone and lacks a portion of them. The sample shows nearly 50,000 clones, about three fifths of them seen only once. This TCR derives from a human donor with chronic lymphocytic leukemia. J is TRBJ2-6 and V is TRBV9, with unresolved D. The material sequenced was PBMCs, taken after 24 months of ibrutinib treatment. In DNA, the CDR3 is TGTGCCAGCAGCGCAGCGTCTGGGGCCAACGTCCTGACTTTC. Translation gives CASSAASGANVLTF.